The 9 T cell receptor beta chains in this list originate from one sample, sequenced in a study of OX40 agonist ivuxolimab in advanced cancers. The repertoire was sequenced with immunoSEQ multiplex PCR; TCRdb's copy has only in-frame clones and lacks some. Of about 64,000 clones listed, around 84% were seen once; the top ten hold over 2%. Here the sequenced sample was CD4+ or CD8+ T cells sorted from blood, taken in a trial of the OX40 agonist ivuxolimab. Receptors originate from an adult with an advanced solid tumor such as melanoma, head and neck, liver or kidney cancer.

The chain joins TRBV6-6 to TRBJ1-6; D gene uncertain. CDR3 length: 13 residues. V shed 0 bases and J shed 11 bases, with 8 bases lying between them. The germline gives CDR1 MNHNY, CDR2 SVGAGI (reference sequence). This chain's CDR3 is CASSYSPRPPLHF. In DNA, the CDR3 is TGTGCCAGCAGTTACTCTCCCAGGCCACCCCTCCACTTT.

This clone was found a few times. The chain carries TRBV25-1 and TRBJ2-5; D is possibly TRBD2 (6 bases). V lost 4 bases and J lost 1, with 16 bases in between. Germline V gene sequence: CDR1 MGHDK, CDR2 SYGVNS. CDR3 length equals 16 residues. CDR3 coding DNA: TGTGCCAGCAGTGTCGGAGGGAACCCCCTCCAAGAGACCCAGTACTTC. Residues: CASSVGGNPLQETQYF.

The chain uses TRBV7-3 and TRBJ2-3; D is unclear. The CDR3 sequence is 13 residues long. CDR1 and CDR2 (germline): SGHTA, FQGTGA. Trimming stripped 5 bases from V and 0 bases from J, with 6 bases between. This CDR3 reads CASSVSSTDTQYF. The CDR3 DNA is TGTGCCAGCAGCGTTTCTAGCACAGATACGCAGTATTTT.

The CDR3 sequence is CASSSGTSGSLTETQYF. CDR3 sequence (DNA): TGTGCCAGCAGCTCAGGGACTAGCGGGAGCTTGACTGAGACCCAGTACTTC. The V call is TRBV11-3, the J call TRBJ2-5; 14 nucleotides match TRBD2. Looked up from germline, CDR1 is SGHNT and CDR2 is YENEEA. Trimming removed 4 bases from V and 5 bases from J; junction bases left unmatched: 9. The CDR3 covers 17 residues.

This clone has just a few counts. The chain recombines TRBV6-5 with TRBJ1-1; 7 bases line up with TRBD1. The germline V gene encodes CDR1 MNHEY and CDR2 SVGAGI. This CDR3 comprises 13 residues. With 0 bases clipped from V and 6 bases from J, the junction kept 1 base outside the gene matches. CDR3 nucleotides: TGTGCCAGCAGTTACTCACAGGGGTCTGAAGCTTTCTTT. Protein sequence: CASSYSQGSEAFF.

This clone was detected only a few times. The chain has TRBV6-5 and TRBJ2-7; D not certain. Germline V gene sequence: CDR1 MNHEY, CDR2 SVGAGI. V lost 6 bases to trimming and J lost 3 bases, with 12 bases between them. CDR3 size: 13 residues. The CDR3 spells CASSLYASYEQYF. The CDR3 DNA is TGTGCCAGCAGCCTATACGCTAGCTACGAGCAGTACTTC.

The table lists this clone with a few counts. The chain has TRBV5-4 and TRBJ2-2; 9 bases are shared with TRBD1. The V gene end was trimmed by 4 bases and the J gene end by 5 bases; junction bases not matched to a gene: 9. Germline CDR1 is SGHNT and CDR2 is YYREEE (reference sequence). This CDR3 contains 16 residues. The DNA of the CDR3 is TGTGCCAGCAGCCCTTCCGGGACAGGGCGAACCGGGGAGCTGTTTTTT. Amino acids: CASSPSGTGRTGELFF. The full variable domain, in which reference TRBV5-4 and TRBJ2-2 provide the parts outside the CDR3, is ETGVTQSPTHLIKTRGQQVTLRCSSQSGHNTVSWYQQALGQGPQFIFQYYREEENGRGNFPPRFSGLQFPNYSSELNVNALELDDSALYLCASSPSGTGRTGELFFGEGSRLTVL.

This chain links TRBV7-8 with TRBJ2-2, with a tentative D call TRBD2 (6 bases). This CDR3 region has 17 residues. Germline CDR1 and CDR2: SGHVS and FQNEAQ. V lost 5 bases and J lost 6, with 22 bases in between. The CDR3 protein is CASSQEGRTSRPGELFF. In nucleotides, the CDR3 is TGTGCCAGCAGCCAAGAAGGGCGAACTAGCCGGCCCGGGGAGCTGTTTTTT. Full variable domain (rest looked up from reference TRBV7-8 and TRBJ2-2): GAGVSQSPRYKVAKRGQDVALRCDPISGHVSLFWYQQALGQGPEFLTYFQNEAQLDKSGLPSDRFFAERPEGSVSTLKIQRTQQEDSAVYLCASSQEGRTSRPGELFFGEGSRLTVL.

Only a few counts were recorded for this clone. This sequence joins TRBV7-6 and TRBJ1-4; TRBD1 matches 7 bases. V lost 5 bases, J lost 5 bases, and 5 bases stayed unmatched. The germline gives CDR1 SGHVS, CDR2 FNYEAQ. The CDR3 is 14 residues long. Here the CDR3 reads CASSRDRKNEKLFF. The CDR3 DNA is TGTGCCAGCAGCAGGGACAGAAAGAATGAAAAACTGTTTTTT.